This T cell receptor (beta chain) was identified in a study of T cell responses to AZD1222 COVID-19 vaccine. Points on this clone: Its antigen is unidentified.

The CDR3 sequence is 13 residues long. V lost 4 bases, J lost 0 bases, and 3 bases lay in between. The germline V gene encodes CDR1 MDHEN and CDR2 SYDVKM. Here immunoSEQ multiplex PCR was the method, and the copy in TCRdb shows in-frame clones only, minus some. The table shows some 110,000 clones, with around 89% occurring only once. Study-level results: The donor group comprised mostly white British people and more females; the analysis possibly underestimated clonal diversity. Baseline seropositives among AZD1222 recipients totaled only five to seven. Spike-specific TCRs gained breadth and depth after people received two AZD1222 doses. Spike-wide vaccine-associated CD4 TCRs dominated at 160-218 and 743-854.

J is TRBJ1-4 and V is TRBV28; D not certain. This sequence was found in an adult in good health. This sample comprised peripheral blood, obtained on day 0 of AZD1222 vaccination. CDR3 sequence reads: CASSSPTNEKLFF. In nucleotides, the CDR3 is TGTGCCAGCAGTTCTCCAACTAATGAAAAACTGTTTTTT. The whole variable domain, filled in from reference TRBV28 and TRBJ1-4, reads DVKVTQSSRYLVKRTGEKVFLECVQDMDHENMFWYRQDPGLGLRLIYFSYDVKMKEKGDIPEGYSVSREKKERFSLILESASTNQTSMYLCASSSPTNEKLFFGSGTQLSVL.